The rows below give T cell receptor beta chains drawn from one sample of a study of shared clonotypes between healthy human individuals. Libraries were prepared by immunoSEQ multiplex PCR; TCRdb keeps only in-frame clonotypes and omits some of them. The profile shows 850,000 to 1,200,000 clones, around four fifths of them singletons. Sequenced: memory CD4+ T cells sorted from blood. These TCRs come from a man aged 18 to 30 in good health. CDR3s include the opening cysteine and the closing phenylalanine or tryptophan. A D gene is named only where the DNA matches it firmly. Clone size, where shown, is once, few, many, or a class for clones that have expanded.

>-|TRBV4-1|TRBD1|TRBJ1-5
CASSQVRTGGAESQPQHF
TGCGCCAGCAGCCAAGTGAGGACAGGGGGCGCCGAGAGTCAGCCCCAGCATTTT
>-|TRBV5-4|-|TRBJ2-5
CASSRTGISDQYF
TGTGCCAGCAGCCGGACCGGTATTTCAGACCAGTACTTC
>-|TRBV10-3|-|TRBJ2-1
CAISELSFEQFF
TGTGCCATCAGTGAGCTTAGTTTTGAGCAGTTCTTC
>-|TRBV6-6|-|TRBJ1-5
CASRPSGGPREQPQHF
TGTGCCAGCAGACCCAGCGGGGGTCCCAGGGAACAGCCCCAGCATTTT
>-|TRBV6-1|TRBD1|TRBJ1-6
CASSVTGERRTPLHF
TGTGCCAGCAGTGTAACAGGGGAACGGCGGACACCCCTCCACTTT
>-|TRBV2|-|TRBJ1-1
CASMKDRNTEAFF
TGTGCCAGCATGAAAGACAGGAACACTGAAGCTTTCTTT
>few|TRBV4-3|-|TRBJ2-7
CASSQVGDRQNEQYF
TGCGCCAGCAGCCAAGTCGGGGACCGCCAGAACGAGCAGTACTTC
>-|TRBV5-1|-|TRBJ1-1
CASSPGLTNTEAFF
TGCGCCAGCAGCCCGGGACTAACGAACACTGAAGCTTTCTTT
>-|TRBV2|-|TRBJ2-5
CAIPAGQETQYF
TGTGCCATCCCAGCAGGGCAAGAGACCCAGTACTTC
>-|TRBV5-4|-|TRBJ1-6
CASSYGGDSPLHF
TGTGCCAGCAGCTACGGAGGTGACTCACCCCTCCACTTT
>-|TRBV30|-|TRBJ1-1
CAWIAPANTEAFF
TGTGCCTGGATCGCGCCGGCCAACACTGAAGCTTTCTTT
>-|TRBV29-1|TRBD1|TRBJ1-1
CSGMTGSTEAFF
TGCAGCGGCATGACAGGGTCCACTGAAGCTTTCTTT
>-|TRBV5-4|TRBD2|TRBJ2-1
CASSDGTSRYNEQFF
TGTGCCAGCAGCGACGGGACTAGCCGTTACAATGAGCAGTTCTTC
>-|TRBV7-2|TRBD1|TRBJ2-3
CASSDGQVRSDTQYF
TGTGCCAGCAGCGACGGACAGGTCAGGTCAGATACGCAGTATTTT
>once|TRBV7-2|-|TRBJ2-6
CASSLVFGGANVLTF
TGTGCCAGCAGCTTAGTCTTTGGTGGGGCCAACGTCCTGACTTTC
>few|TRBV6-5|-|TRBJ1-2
CASSYDRGTSNYGYTF
TGTGCCAGCAGTTACGATCGTGGGACCTCTAACTATGGCTACACCTTC
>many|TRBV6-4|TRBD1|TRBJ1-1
CASGWTGNTEAFF
TGTGCCAGCGGTTGGACAGGCAACACTGAAGCTTTCTTT
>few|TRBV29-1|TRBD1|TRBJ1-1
CSVEEGAPAFF
TGCAGCGTGGAGGAGGGGGCTCCAGCTTTCTTT
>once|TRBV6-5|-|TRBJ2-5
CASSLAPQVGQETQYF
TGTGCCAGCAGTTTGGCCCCCCAAGTCGGCCAAGAGACCCAGTACTTC